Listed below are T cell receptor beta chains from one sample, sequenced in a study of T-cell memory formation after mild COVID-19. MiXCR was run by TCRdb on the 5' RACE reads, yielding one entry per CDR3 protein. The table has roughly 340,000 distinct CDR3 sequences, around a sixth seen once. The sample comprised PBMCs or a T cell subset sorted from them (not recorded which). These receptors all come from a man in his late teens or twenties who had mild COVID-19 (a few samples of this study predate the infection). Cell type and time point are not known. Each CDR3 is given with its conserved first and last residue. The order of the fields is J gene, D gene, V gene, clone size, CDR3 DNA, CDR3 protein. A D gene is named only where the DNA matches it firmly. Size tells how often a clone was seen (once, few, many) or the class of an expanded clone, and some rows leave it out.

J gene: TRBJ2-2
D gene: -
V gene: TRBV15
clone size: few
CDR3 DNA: TGTGCCACCTCTGCGGCCGTCAACACCGGGGAGCTGTTTTTT
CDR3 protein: CATSAAVNTGELFF

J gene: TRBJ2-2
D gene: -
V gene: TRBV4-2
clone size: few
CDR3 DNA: TGTGCCAGCACAAGAGAAACGAACACCGGGGAGCTGTTTTTT
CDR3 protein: CASTRETNTGELFF

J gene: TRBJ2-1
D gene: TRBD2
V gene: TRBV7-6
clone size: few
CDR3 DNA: TGTGCCAGCACCCTGTTAGGGGAGGGACTAGCGGTTAATGAGCAGTTCTTC
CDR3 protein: CASTLLGEGLAVNEQFF

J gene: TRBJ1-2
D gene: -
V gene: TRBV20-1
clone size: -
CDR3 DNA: TGCAGTGGCTCAGACGGAAGTAGAAACTATGGCTACACCTTC
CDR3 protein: CSGSDGSRNYGYTF

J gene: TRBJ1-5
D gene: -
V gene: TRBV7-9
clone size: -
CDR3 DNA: TGTGCCAGCAGCTCCTCCTGGCCGGATAGCAATCAGCCCCAGCATTTT
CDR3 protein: CASSSSWPDSNQPQHF

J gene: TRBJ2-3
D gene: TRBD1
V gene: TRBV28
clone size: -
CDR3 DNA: TGTGCCAGCAGTTCCCCCGGGACAGGGGGCGTGTTAGATACGCAGTATTTT
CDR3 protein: CASSSPGTGGVLDTQYF

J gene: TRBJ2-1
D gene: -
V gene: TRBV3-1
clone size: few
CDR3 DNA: TGTGCCAGCAGCCATTTAGGGTCGAAGGGCAATGAGCAGTTCTTC
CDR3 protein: CASSHLGSKGNEQFF

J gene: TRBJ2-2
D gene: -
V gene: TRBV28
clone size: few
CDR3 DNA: TGTGCCAGCAGATCCCTTATGAGGTTTGGGGAGCTGTTTTTT
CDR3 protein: CASRSLMRFGELFF

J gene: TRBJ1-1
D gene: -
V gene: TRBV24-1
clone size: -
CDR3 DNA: TGTGCCACCAGTAAGGGGGAGAACACTGAAGCTTTCTTT
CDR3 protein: CATSKGENTEAFF

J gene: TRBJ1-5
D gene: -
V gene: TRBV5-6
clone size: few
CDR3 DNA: TGTGCCAGCAAACAGGGCGATCAGCCCCAGCATTTT
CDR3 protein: CASKQGDQPQHF

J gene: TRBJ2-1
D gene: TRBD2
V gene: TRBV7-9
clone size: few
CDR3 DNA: TGTGCCAGCAGCTTAAGGGCTAGCGGCTCCAATGAGCAGTTCTTC
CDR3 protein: CASSLRASGSNEQFF

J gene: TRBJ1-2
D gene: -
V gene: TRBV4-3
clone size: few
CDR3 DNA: TGCGCCAGCAGCTTCAGAGCCGACTTCAACTATGGCTACACCTTC
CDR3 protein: CASSFRADFNYGYTF

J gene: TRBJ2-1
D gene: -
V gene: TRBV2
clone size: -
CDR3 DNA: TGTGCCTCCTCATTTGGAGGGAGTAGGGATGAGCAGTTCTTC
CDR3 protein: CASSFGGSRDEQFF

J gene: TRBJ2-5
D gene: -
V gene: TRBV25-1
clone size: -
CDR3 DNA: TGTGCCAGCAGTGAATCCGGCCAGCGCGGAGAGACCCAGTACTTC
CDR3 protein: CASSESGQRGETQYF

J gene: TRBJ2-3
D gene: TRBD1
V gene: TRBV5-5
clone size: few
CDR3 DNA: TGTGCCAGCAGCTTGGCTACGATGAACCCGGGACAGGGGGCTAGCACAGATACGCAGTATTTT
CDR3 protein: CASSLATMNPGQGASTDTQYF

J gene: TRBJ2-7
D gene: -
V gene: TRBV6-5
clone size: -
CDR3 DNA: TGTGCCAGCAGTTACGATTCGGACTACGAGCAGTACTTC
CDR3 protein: CASSYDSDYEQYF

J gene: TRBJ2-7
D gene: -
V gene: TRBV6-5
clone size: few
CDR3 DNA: TGTGCCAGCAGTTACTCGATAGCGGGACAGAGGTTTGGTGAGCAGTACTTC
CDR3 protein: CASSYSIAGQRFGEQYF

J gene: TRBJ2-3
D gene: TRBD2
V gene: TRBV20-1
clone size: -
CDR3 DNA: TGCAGTGCCAAGCGGCGGAGCGGGGGGGCTAGGGTGAGAGATACGCAGTATTTT
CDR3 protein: CSAKRRSGGARVRDTQYF

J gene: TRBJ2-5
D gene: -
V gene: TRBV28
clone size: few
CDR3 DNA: TGTGCCAGCAGTTTAAGTATCCCGGCGGGGCGCGAGACCCAGTACTTC
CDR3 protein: CASSLSIPAGRETQYF

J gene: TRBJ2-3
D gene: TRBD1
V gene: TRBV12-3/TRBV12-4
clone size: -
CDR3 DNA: TGTGCCAGCAGCGCTGGACAGGGGGGAGATACGCAGTATTTT
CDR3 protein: CASSAGQGGDTQYF

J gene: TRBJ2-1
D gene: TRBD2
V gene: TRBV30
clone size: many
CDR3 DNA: TGTGCCTGGTCGGCTAGCGGGGCTAATGAGCAGTTCTTC
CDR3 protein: CAWSASGANEQFF

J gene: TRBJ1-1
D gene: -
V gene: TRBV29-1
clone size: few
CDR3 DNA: TGCAGCGTTGGAAAGGGGGGCACTGAAGCTTTCTTT
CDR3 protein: CSVGKGGTEAFF

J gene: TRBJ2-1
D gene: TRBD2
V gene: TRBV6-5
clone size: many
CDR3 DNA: TGTGCCAGCAGGATAGGGACTAGCGGGGCCAATGAGCAGTTCTTC
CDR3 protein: CASRIGTSGANEQFF

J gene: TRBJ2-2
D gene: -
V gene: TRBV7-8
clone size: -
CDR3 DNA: TGTGCCAGCAGCCCGAGGGCAGGGTCGGTTACCGGGGAGCTGTTTTTT
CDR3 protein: CASSPRAGSVTGELFF

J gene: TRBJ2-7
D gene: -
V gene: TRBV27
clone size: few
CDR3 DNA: TGTGCCAGCAGTTTATCGGCGACGGGGATGGACGAGCAGTACTTC
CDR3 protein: CASSLSATGMDEQYF

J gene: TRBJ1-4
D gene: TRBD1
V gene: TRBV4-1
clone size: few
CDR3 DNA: TGCGCCAGCAGTTGGCAGGGGGGACTTGCAACTAATGAAAAACTGTTTTTT
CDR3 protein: CASSWQGGLATNEKLFF

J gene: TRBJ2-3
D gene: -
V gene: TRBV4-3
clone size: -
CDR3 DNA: TGCGCCAGCAGCCAAGCGGGGACCACAGATACGCAGTATTTT
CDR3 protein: CASSQAGTTDTQYF

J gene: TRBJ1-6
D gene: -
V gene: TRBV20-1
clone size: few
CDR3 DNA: TGCAGTGCTACCCCTGGGGGGGTAACCCTCCACTTT
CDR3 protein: CSATPGGVTLHF

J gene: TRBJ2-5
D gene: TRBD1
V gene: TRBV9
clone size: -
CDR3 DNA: TGTGCCAGCAGCGCTTGGACAGGGGGGGGAGAGACCCAGTACTTC
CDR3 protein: CASSAWTGGGETQYF

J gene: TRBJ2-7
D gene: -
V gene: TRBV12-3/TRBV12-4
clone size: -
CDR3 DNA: TGTGCCAGCAGGCTCAGGGGCGAGCAGTACTTC
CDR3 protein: CASRLRGEQYF

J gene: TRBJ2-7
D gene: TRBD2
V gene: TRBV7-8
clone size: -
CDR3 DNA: TGTGCCAGCAGTAGCGGGGGGACCGCCTACGAGCAGTACTTC
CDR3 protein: CASSSGGTAYEQYF

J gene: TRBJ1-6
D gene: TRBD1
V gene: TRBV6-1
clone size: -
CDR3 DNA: TGTGCCAGCAGTGAGTGGACAGGGTTCAATTCACCCCTCCACTTT
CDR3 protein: CASSEWTGFNSPLHF

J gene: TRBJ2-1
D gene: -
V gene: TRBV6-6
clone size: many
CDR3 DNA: TGTGCCAGCAGTTACTCCACCGATGCCGAGGTTGAGCAGTTCTTC
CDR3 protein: CASSYSTDAEVEQFF

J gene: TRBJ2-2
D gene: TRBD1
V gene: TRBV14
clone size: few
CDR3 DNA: TGTGCCAGCAGCCAAGAGGCGACAGGGGTCGGGGAGCTGTTTTTT
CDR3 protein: CASSQEATGVGELFF

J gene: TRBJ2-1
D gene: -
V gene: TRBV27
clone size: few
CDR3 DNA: TGTGCCAGCAGTCCTGCCGAGAGGAATGAGCAGTTCTTC
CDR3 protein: CASSPAERNEQFF

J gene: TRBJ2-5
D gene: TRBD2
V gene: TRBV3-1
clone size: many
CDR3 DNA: TGTGCCAGCAGCCTGTTTGGGCGGGGGGCCGGGGAGACCCAGTACTTC
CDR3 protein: CASSLFGRGAGETQYF

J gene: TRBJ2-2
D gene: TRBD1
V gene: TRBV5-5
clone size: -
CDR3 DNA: TGTGCCAGCAGCTCCACGATGCAGGAATGGGGACAGGAGAACACCGGGGAGCTGTTTTTT
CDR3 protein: CASSSTMQEWGQENTGELFF

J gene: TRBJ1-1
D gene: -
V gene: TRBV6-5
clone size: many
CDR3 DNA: TGTGCCAGCAGTTACTCGAGGGGTACTGAAGCTTTCTTT
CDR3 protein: CASSYSRGTEAFF

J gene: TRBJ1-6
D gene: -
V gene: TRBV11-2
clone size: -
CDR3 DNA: TGTGCCAGCAGCTTATATTATGATAATTCACCCCTCCACTTT
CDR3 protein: CASSLYYDNSPLHF

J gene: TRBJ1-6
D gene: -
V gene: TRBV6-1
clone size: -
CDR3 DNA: TGTGCCAGCCCGCCTAAGACGGGTTCACCCCTCCACTTT
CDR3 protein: CASPPKTGSPLHF

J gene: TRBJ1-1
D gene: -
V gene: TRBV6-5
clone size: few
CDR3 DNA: TGTGCCAGCAGTTACCACCTGAGGGAGGAGAACACTGAAGCTTTCTTT
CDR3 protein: CASSYHLREENTEAFF

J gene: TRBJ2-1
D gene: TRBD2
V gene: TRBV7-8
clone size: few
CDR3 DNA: TGTGCCAGCAGCCCCGAACTAGCGACCTCCTACAATGAGCAGTTCTTC
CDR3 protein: CASSPELATSYNEQFF

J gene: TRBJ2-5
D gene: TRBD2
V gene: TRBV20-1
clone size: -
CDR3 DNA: TGCAGTGCTACCCCTACGGGGGGACCGAGGGAGACCCAGTACTTC
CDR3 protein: CSATPTGGPRETQYF

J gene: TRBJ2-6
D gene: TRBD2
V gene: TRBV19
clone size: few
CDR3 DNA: TGTGCCAGTAACCCTAGCGGGCGAAGGACTGGGGCCAACGTCCTGACTTTC
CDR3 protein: CASNPSGRRTGANVLTF

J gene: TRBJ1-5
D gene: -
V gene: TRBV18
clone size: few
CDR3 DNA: TGTGCCAGCTCTCCCCAGGACAGCCCCGTACTATATAGCAATCAGCCCCAGCATTTT
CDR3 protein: CASSPQDSPVLYSNQPQHF

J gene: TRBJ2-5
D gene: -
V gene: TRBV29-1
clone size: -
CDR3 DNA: TGCAGCGTTGAAGGACAGCCTTGGGAGACCCAGTACTTC
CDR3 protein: CSVEGQPWETQYF

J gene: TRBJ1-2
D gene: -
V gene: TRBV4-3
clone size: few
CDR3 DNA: TGCGCCAGCAGCCAATCCGCAGGGACTAACTATGGCTACACCTTC
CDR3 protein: CASSQSAGTNYGYTF

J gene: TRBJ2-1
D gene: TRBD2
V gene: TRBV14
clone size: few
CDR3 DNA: TGTGCCAGCAGCCACCGACTAGCGGGGGAATACAATGAGCAGTTCTTC
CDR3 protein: CASSHRLAGEYNEQFF

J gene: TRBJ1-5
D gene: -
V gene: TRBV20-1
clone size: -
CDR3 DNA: TGCAGTGCTAGAGATGGCAGGGTCAATAGACGCAATCAGCCCCAGCATTTT
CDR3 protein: CSARDGRVNRRNQPQHF

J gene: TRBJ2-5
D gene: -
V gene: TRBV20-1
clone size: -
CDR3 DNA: TGCAGTGCTAGGGTTAGCGGAGGGACCCAGTACTTC
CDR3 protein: CSARVSGGTQYF

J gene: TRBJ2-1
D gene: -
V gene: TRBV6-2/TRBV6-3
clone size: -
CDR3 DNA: TGTGCCAGCAGACTACAGGGCTTTCCGTCCAATGAGCAGTTCTTC
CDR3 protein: CASRLQGFPSNEQFF

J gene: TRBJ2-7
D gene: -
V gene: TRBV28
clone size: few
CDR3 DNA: TGTGCCAGCAGTTTATGGTCAGGGCCCGCCTACGAGCAGTACTTC
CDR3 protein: CASSLWSGPAYEQYF

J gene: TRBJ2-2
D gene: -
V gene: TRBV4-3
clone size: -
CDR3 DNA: TGCGCCAGCAGCCCGCAGGATTTCACCGGGGAGCTGTTTTTT
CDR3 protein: CASSPQDFTGELFF